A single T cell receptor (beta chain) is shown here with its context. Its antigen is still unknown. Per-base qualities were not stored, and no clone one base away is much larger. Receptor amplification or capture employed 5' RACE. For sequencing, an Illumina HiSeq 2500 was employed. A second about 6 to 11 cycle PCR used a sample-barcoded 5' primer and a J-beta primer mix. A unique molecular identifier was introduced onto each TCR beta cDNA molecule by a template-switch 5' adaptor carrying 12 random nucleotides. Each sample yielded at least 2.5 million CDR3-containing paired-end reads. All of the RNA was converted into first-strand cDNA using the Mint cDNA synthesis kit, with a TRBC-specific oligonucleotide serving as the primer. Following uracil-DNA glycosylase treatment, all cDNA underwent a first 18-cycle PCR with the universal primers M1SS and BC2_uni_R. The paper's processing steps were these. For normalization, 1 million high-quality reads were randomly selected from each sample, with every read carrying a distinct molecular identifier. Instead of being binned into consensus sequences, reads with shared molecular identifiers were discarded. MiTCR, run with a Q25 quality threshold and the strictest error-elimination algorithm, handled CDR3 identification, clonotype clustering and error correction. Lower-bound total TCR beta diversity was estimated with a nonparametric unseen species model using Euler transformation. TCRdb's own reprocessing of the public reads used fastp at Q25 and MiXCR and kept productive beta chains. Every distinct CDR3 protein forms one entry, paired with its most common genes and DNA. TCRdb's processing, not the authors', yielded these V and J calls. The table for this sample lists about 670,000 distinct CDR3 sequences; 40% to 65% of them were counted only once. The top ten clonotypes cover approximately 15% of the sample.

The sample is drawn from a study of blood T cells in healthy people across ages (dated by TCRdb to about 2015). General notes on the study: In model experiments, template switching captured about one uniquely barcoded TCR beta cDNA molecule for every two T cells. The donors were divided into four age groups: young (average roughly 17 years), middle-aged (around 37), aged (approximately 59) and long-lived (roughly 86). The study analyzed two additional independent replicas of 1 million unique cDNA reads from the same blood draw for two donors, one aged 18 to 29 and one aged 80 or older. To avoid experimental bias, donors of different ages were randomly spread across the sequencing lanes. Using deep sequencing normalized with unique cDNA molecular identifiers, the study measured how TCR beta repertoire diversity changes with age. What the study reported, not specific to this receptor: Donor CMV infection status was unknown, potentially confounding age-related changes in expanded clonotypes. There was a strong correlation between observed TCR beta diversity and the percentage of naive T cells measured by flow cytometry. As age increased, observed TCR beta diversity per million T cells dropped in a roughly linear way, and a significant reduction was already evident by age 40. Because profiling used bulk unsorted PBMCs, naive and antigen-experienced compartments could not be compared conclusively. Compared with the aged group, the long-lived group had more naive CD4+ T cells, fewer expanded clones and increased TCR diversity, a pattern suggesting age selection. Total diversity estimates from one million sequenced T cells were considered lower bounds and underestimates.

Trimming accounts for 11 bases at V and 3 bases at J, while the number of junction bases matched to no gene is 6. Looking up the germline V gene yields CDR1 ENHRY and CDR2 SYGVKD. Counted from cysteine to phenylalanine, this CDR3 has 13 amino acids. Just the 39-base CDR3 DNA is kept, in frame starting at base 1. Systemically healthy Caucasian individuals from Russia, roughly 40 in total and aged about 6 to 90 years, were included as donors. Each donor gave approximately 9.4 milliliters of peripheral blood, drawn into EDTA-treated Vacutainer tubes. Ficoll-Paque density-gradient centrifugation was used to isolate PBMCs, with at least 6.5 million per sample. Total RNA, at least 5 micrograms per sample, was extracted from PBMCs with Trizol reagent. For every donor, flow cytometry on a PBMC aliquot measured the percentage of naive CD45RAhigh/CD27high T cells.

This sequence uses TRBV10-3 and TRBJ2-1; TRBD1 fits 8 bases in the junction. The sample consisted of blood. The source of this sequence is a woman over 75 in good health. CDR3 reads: CAVGQGFYNEQFF. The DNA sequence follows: TGTGCCGTAGGACAGGGTTTCTACAATGAGCAGTTCTTC.